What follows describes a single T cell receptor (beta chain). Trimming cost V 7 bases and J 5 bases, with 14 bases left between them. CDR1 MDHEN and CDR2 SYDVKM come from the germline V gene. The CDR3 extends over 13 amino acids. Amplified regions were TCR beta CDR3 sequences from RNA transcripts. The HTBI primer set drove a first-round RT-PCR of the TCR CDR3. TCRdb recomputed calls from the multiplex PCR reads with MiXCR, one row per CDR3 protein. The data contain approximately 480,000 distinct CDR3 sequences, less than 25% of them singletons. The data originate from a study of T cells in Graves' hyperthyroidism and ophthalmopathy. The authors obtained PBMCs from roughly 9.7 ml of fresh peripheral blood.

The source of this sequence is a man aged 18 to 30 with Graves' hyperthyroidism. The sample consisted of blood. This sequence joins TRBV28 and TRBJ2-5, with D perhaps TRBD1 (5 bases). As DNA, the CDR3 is TGTGCCAGCAAGTCTCCAGGGCGGGAGACCCAGTACTTC. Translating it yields CASKSPGRETQYF.